This T cell receptor beta chain was found in a study of naive and memory T cell subsets. This clonotype was found many times. The library had UMIs added by 3' ligation of an oligonucleotide to TCR cDNA. Trimming took off 4 bases at V and 2 bases at J, with 18 bases between the two ends. The CDR3 is 17 residues long. Germline V gene lookup returns CDR1 SGHTA and CDR2 FQGNSA. Amplification of ligated cDNA took four PCR rounds with SP2 and nested alpha and beta constant primers. MiXCR, applied by TCRdb to the 5' RACE reads, yields one record per CDR3 protein. The sample shows tens of thousands of distinct CDR3 sequences, more than 7.5% of them seen only once.

The J gene is TRBJ1-5, the V gene TRBV7-2, with a weak D call TRBD1 (5 bases). The receptor was derived from a female donor in good health. The CDR3 sequence is CASSSPLFRGGNQPQHF. In DNA, the CDR3 is TGTGCCAGCAGCTCGCCCCTATTTAGGGGCGGCAATCAGCCCCAGCATTTT.